This T cell receptor beta chain was recovered during a study of T cell repertoires in cytomegalovirus infection. Background on the study: Both a matching HLA type and CMV infection were indicated by public TCR beta signatures.

CDR3 length equals 15 residues. Trimming removed 5 bases from V and 5 bases from J; junction bases left unmatched: 8. TCRdb re-called the reads with MiXCR, one entry per CDR3 protein. Of 680,000 or so distinct CDR3 sequences in the sample, 35% are singletons; the top ten hold about 2.8%. This clonotype was obtained from a human donor in good health (CMV status not recorded). Some clones in this sample may be carry-over from other donors' samples. The sample was PBMCs. The chain uses TRBV12-3 or TRBV12-4 and TRBJ2-1; TRBD2 agrees at 8 bases. Here the CDR3 reads CASSRSGRGNNEQFF. DNA for the CDR3: TGTGCCAGCAGTAGAAGCGGGAGAGGCAACAATGAGCAGTTCTTC.